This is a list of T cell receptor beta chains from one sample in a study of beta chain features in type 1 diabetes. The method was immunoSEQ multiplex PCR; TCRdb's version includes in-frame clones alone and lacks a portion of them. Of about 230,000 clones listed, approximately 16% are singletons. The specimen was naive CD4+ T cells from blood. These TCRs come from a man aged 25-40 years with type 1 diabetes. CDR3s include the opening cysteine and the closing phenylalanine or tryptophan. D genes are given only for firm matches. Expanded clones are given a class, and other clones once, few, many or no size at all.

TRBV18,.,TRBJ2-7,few,CASSPTPGADEQYF,TGTGCCAGCTCACCAACGCCGGGGGCCGACGAGCAGTACTTC
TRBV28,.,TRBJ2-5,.,CASRGEETQYF,TGTGCCAGCAGGGGTGAAGAGACCCAGTACTTC
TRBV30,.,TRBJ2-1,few,CAWSEVGHSYNEQFF,TGTGCCTGGAGTGAGGTAGGGCACTCCTACAATGAGCAGTTCTTC
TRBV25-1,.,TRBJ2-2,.,CASPSPRDLNTGELFF,TGTGCCAGCCCCTCACCCCGGGACCTAAACACCGGGGAGCTGTTTTTT
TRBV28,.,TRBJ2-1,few,CASSKGPDTYNEQFF,TGTGCCAGCAGCAAAGGCCCCGATACCTACAATGAGCAGTTCTTC
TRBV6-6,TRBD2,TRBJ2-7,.,CASSPSGRDEYF,TGTGCCAGCAGCCCAAGCGGGAGAGACGAGTACTTC
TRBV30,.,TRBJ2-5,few,CAWTSTETQYF,TGTGCCTGGACTAGTACGGAGACCCAGTACTTC
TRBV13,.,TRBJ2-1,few,CASSPRRSYNEQFF,TGTGCCAGCAGCCCCCGGCGCTCCTACAATGAGCAGTTCTTC
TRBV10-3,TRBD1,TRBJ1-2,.,CAISESGTDGYTF,TGTGCCATCAGTGAGTCAGGGACAGATGGCTACACCTTC
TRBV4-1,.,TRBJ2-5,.,CASSQDHGGQETQYF,TGCGCCAGCAGCCAAGATCATGGCGGTCAAGAGACCCAGTACTTC
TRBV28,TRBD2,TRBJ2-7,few,CATLIFSGKNYEQYF,TGTGCCACCTTGATTTTCAGCGGGAAGAACTACGAGCAGTACTTC
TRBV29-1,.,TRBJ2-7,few,CSALMNSYEQYF,TGCAGCGCCCTGATGAATAGCTACGAGCAGTACTTC
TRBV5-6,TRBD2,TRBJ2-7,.,CASSFGLAGAEQYF,TGTGCCAGCAGCTTTGGACTAGCGGGAGCCGAGCAGTACTTC
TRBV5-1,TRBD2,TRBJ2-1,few,CASSSSGRNDEQFF,TGCGCCAGCAGCTCTAGCGGGAGGAACGACGAGCAGTTCTTC
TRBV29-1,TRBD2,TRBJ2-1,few,CSVPRTSGSYNEQFF,TGCAGCGTACCCCGGACTAGCGGGAGCTACAATGAGCAGTTCTTC
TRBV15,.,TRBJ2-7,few,CATSRALESYEQYF,TGTGCCACCAGCAGAGCTTTGGAGTCCTACGAGCAGTACTTC
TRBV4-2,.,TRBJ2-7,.,CASSQDIRTYEQYF,TGTGCCAGCAGCCAAGATATACGGACCTACGAGCAGTACTTC
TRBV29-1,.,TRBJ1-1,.,CSVAGLLNTEAFF,TGCAGCGTCGCGGGACTTTTGAACACTGAAGCTTTCTTT
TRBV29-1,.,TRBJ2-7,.,CSVARDRSYEQYF,TGCAGCGTGGCCAGGGACCGGTCCTACGAGCAGTACTTC
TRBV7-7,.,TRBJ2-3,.,CASSLASTDTQYF,TGTGCTAGCAGCTTAGCTAGCACAGATACGCAGTATTTT
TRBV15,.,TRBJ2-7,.,CATSPRTASYEQYF,TGTGCCACCAGCCCCCGGACAGCCTCCTACGAGCAGTACTTC
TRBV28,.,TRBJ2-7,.,CASSSTAFRSEQYF,TGTGCCAGCAGCTCGACCGCTTTCAGGAGCGAGCAGTACTTC
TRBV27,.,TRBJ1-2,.,CASSSLGQMRGYTF,TGTGCCAGCAGCTCGCTAGGGCAGATGAGGGGCTACACCTTC
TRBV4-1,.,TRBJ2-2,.,CASSQVTSRAPGELFF,TGCGCCAGCAGCCAAGTCACTAGCCGTGCACCCGGGGAGCTGTTTTTT
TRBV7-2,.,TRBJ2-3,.,CASSLRQSDTQYF,TGTGCCAGCAGCTTACGGCAATCAGATACGCAGTATTTT
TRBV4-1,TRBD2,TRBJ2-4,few,CASSQDGGSMAKNIQYF,TGCGCCAGCAGCCAAGACGGCGGGAGTATGGCCAAAAACATTCAGTACTTC
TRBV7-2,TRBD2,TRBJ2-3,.,CASTELAEPTDTQYF,TGTGCCAGCACCGAACTAGCGGAGCCCACAGATACGCAGTATTTT
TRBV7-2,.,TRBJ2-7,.,CASRFPNREQYF,TGTGCCAGCAGGTTTCCCAACCGCGAGCAGTACTTC
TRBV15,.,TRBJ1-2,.,CATSRDSYGYTF,TGTGCCACCAGCAGAGACAGCTATGGCTACACCTTC
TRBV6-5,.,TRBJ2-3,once,CASSLDHTDTQYF,TGTGCCAGCAGTCTTGACCACACAGATACGCAGTATTTT
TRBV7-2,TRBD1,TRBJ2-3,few,CASRKDRGQDTQYF,TGTGCCAGCAGAAAAGACAGGGGGCAAGATACGCAGTATTTT
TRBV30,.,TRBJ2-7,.,CAWSGVISLYEQYF,TGTGCCTGGAGTGGAGTCATTTCCCTCTACGAGCAGTACTTC
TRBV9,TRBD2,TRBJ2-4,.,CASSGLAGVENIQYF,TGTGCCAGCAGCGGGCTAGCGGGAGTAGAAAACATTCAGTACTTC
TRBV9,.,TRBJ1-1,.,CASSVQGMNTEAFF,TGTGCCAGCAGCGTTCAGGGCATGAACACTGAAGCTTTCTTT
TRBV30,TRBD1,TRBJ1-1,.,CAWKRTGSTEAFF,TGTGCCTGGAAGAGGACAGGGAGTACTGAAGCTTTCTTT
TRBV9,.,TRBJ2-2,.,CASSSRTGELFF,TGTGCCAGCAGCTCTCGGACCGGGGAGCTGTTTTTT
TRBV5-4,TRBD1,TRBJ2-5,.,CASSWGDRAQGETQYF,TGTGCCAGCAGCTGGGGAGACAGGGCCCAAGGGGAGACCCAGTACTTC
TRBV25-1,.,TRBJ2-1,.,CASSEPRPKDREEQFF,TGTGCCAGCAGTGAACCTCGACCCAAGGACAGAGAAGAGCAGTTCTTC
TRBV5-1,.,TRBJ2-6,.,CASSLEQGTGANVLTF,TGCGCCAGCAGCTTGGAACAAGGAACTGGGGCCAACGTCCTGACTTTC
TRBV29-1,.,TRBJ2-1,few,CSVGTLGNEQFF,TGCAGCGTTGGGACCCTGGGGAATGAGCAGTTCTTC
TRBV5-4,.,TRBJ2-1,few,CASSVQSGYNEQFF,TGTGCCAGCAGCGTCCAGAGCGGTTACAATGAGCAGTTCTTC
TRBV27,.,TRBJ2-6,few,CASSSLSGANVLTF,TGTGCCAGCAGTTCCCTGTCTGGGGCCAACGTCCTGACTTTC
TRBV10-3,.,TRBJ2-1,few,CAISDPDRNQNNEQFF,TGTGCCATCAGTGACCCCGACAGGAACCAGAACAATGAGCAGTTCTTC
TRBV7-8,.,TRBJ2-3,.,CASSLGGRGSTTDTQYF,TGTGCCAGCAGCTTAGGGGGACGGGGGTCGACCACAGATACGCAGTATTTT
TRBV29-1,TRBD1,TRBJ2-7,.,CSVAGTGGSGSYEQYF,TGCAGCGTCGCCGGGACAGGGGGCTCGGGCTCCTACGAGCAGTACTTC
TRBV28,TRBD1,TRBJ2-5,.,CASSLSIGGETQYF,TGTGCCAGCAGTTTATCCATAGGGGGCGAGACCCAGTACTTC
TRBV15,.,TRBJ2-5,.,CATSRVTREETQYF,TGTGCCACCAGCAGAGTTACGCGTGAAGAGACCCAGTACTTC
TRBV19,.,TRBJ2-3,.,CASRSLEDTQYF,TGTGCCAGTAGATCCCTAGAAGATACGCAGTATTTT
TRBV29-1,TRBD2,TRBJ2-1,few,CSVQPIGLGPYNEQFF,TGCAGCGTACAGCCAATAGGACTAGGCCCCTACAATGAGCAGTTCTTC
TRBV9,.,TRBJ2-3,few,CASSVAGAGGDTQYF,TGTGCCAGCAGCGTAGCGGGAGCGGGTGGAGATACGCAGTATTTT
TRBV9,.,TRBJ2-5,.,CASSVASNQETQYF,TGTGCCAGCAGCGTAGCGAGTAATCAAGAGACCCAGTACTTC
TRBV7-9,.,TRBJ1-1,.,CASSFSREAEAFF,TGTGCCAGCAGCTTTTCGAGGGAGGCTGAAGCTTTCTTT
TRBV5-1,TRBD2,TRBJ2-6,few,CASSLYSSGTANVLTF,TGCGCCAGCAGCTTGTACTCTAGCGGGACCGCCAACGTCCTGACTTTC
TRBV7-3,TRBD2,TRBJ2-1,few,CASSLQAGGSYNEQFF,TGTGCCAGCAGCTTACAGGCGGGAGGGTCCTACAATGAGCAGTTCTTC
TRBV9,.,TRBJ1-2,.,CASSVGSSGGGYTF,TGTGCCAGCAGCGTAGGGTCCTCGGGCGGTGGCTACACCTTC
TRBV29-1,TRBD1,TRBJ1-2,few,CSVGRQGNYGYTF,TGCAGCGTCGGTAGACAGGGGAACTATGGCTACACCTTC
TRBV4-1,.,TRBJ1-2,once,CASSQDLIANYGYTF,TGCGCCAGCAGCCAAGATCTTATTGCTAACTATGGCTACACCTTC